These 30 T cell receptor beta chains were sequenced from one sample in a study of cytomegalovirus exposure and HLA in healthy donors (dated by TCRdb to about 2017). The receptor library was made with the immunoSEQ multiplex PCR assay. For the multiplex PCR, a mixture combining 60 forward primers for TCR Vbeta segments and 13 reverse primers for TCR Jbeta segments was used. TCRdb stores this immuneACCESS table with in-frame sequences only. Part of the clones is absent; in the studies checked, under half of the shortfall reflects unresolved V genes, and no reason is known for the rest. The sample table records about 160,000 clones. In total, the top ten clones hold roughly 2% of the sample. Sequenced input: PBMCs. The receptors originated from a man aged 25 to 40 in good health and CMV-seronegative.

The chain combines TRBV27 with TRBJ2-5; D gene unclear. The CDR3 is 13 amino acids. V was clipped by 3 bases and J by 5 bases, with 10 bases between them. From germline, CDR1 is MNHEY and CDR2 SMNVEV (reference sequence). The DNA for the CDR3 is TGTGCCAGCAGTTTTTCAGATTACGAGACCCAGTACTTC. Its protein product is CASSFSDYETQYF.

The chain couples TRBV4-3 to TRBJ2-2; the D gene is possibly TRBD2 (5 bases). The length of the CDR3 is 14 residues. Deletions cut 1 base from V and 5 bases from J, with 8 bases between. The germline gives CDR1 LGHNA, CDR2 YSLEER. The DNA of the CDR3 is TGCGCCAGCAGCCAAGTTTCGGGGACCGGGGAGCTGTTTTTT. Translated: CASSQVSGTGELFF.

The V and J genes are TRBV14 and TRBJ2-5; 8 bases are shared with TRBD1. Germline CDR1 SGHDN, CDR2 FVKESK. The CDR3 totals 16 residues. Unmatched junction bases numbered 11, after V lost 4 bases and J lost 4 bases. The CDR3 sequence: CASSPRTGPRRETQYF. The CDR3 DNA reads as TGTGCCAGCAGCCCCCGGACAGGGCCAAGGAGAGAGACCCAGTACTTC.

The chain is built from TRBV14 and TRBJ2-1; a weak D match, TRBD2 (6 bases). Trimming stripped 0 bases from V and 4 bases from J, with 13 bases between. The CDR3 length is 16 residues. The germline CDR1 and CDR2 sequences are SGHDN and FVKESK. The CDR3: CASSQETGLLYNEQFF. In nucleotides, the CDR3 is TGTGCCAGCAGCCAAGAGACGGGACTTTTATACAATGAGCAGTTCTTC.

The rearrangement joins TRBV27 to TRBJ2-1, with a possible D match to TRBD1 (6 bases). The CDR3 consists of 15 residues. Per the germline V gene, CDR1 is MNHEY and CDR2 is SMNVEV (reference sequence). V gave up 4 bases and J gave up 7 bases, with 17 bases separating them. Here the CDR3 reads CASSSPGTRRNEQFF. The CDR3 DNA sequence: TGTGCCAGCAGTTCCCCCGGGACAAGACGAAATGAGCAGTTCTTC.

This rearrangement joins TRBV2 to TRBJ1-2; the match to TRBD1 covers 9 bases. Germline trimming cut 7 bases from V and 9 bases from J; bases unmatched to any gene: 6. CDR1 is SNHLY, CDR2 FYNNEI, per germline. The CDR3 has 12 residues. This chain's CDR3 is CASTRQGDRYTF. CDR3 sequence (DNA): TGTGCCAGCACCCGACAGGGGGACCGCTACACCTTC.

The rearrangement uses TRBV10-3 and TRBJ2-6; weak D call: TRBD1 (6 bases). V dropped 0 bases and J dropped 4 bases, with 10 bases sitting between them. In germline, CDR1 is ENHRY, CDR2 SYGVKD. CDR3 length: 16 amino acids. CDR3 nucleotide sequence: TGTGCCATCAGTGAGTCGATGGGGGCCGGGGCCAACGTCCTGACTTTC. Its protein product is CAISESMGAGANVLTF.

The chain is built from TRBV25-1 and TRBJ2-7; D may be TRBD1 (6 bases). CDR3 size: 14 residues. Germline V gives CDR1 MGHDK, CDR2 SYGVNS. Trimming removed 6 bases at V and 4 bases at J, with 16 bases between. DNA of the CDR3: TGTGCCAGCAGGGATTACAGGGTATATTACGAGCAGTACTTC. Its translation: CASRDYRVYYEQYF.

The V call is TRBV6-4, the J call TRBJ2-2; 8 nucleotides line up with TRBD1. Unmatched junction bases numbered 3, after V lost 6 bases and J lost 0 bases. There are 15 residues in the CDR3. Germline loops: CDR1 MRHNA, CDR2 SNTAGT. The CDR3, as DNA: TGTGCCAGCAGCGGACAGGGCGCGAACACCGGGGAGCTGTTTTTT. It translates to CASSGQGANTGELFF.

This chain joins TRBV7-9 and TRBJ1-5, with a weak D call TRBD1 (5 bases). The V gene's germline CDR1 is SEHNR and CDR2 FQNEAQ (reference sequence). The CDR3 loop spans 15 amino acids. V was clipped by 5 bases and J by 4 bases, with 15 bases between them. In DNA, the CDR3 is TGTGCCAGCAGCATGCAGGGCTACGGTAATCAGCCCCAGCATTTT. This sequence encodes CASSMQGYGNQPQHF.

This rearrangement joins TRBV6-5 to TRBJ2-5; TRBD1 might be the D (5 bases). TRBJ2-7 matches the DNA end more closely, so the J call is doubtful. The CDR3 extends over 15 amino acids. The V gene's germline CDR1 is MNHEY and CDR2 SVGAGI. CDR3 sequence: CASSYSGGHSYEQYF. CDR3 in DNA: TGTGCCAGCAGTTACTCGGGCGGACATTCCTACGAGCAGTACTTC.

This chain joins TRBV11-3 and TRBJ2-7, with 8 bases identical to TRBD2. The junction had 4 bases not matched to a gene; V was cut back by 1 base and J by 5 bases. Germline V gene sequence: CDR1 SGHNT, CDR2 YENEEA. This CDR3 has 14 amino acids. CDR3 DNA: TGTGCCAGCAGCTTAGGGACTAGCACGAACGAGCAGTACTTC. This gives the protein CASSLGTSTNEQYF. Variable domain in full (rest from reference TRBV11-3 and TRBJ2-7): EAGVVQSPRYKIIEKKQPVAFWCNPISGHNTLYWYLQNLGQGPELLIRYENEEAVDDSQLPKDRFSAERLKGVDSTLKIQPAELGDSAVYLCASSLGTSTNEQYFGPGTRLTVT.

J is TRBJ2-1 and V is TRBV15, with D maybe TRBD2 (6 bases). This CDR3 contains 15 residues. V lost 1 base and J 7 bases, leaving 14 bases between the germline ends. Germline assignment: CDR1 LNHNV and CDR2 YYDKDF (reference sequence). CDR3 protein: CATSRARENTNEQFF. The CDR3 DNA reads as TGTGCCACCAGCAGAGCCCGGGAGAATACAAATGAGCAGTTCTTC.

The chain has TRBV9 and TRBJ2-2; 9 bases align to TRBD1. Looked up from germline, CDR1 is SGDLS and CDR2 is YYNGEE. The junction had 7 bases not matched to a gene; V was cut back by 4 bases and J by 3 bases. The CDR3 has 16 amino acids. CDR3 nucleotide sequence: TGTGCCAGCAGCCCCCGGGGACAGGGTGACACCGGGGAGCTGTTTTTT. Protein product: CASSPRGQGDTGELFF.

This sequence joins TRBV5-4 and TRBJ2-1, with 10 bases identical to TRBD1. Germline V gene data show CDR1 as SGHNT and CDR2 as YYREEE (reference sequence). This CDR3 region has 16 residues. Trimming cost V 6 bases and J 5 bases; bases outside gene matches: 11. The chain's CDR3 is CASTRVSGTGDNEQFF. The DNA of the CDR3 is TGTGCCAGCACCCGGGTGTCCGGGACAGGGGACAATGAGCAGTTCTTC.

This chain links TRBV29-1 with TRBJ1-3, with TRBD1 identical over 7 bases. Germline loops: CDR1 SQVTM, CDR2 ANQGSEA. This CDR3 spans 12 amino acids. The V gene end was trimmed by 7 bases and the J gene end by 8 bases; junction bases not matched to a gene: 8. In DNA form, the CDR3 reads TGCAGCGCTCGAGGGGGCTCGGACACCATATATTTT. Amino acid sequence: CSARGGSDTIYF.

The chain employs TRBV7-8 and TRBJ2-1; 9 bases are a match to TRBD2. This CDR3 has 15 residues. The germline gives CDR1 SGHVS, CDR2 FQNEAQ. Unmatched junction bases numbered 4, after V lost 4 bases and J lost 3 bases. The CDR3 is CASSSRLADYNEQFF. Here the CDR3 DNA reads TGTGCCAGCAGCTCCCGACTAGCGGACTACAATGAGCAGTTCTTC.

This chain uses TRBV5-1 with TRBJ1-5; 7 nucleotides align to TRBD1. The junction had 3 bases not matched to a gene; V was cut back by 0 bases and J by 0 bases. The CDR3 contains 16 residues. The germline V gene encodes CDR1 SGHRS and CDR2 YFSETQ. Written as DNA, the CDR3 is TGCGCCAGCAGCTTGGGGGACAGCCATAGCAATCAGCCCCAGCATTTT. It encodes CASSLGDSHSNQPQHF.

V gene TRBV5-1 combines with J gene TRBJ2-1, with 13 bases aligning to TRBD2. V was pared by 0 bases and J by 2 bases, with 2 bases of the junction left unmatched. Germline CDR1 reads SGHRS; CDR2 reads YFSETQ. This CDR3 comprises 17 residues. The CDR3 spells CASSLDGTSGTYNEQFF. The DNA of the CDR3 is TGCGCCAGCAGCTTGGACGGGACTAGCGGGACCTACAATGAGCAGTTCTTC. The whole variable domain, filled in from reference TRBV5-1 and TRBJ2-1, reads KAGVTQTPRYLIKTRGQQVTLSCSPISGHRSVSWYQQTPGQGLQFLFEYFSETQRNKGNFPGRFSGRQFSNSRSEMNVSTLELGDSALYLCASSLDGTSGTYNEQFFGPGTRLTVL.

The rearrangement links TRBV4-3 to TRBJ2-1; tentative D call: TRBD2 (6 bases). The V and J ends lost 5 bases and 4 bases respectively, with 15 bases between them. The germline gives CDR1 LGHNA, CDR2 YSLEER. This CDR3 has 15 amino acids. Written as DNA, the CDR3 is TGCGCCAGCAGCTCGCGGCGGGAAACTTACAATGAGCAGTTCTTC. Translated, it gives CASSSRRETYNEQFF.

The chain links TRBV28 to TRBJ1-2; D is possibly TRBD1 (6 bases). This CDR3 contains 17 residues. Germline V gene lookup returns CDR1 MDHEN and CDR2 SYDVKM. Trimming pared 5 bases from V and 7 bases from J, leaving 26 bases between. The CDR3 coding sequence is TGTGCCAGCAGTCTCCCGACCCAACATAACAGGGCCGGTGGCTACACCTTC. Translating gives CASSLPTQHNRAGGYTF.

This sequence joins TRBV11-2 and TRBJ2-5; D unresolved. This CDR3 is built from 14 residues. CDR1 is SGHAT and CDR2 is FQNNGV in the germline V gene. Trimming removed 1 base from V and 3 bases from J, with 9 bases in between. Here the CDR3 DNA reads TGTGCCAGCAGCTTAGGTTGGAGAGAAGAGACCCAGTACTTC. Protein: CASSLGWREETQYF.

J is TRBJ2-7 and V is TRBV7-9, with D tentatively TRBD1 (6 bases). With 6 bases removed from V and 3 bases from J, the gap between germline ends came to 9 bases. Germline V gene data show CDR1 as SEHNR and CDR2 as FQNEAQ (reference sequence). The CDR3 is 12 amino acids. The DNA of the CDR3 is TGTGCCAGCAGTCGACAGGTCTACGAGCAGTACTTC. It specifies CASSRQVYEQYF.

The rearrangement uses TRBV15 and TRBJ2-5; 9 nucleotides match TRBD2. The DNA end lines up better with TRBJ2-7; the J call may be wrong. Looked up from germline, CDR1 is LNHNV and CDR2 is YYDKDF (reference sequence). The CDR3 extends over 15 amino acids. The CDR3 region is CATSRDLASGNEQYF. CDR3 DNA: TGTGCCACCAGCAGAGATCTCGCTAGCGGGAACGAGCAGTACTTC.

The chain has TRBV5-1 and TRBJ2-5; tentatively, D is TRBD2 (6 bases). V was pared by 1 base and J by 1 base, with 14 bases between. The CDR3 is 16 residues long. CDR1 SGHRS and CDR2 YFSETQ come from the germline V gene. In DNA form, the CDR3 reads TGCGCCAGCAGCTTGAGCGGGTCGGTGCTCCAAGAGACCCAGTACTTC. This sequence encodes CASSLSGSVLQETQYF.

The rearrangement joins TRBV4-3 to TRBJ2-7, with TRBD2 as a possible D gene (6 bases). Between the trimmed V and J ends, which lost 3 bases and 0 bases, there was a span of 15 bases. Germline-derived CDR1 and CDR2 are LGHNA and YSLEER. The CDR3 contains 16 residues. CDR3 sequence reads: CASSHSLAVSSYEQYF. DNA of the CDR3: TGCGCCAGCAGCCACTCCTTAGCGGTTTCCTCCTACGAGCAGTACTTC.

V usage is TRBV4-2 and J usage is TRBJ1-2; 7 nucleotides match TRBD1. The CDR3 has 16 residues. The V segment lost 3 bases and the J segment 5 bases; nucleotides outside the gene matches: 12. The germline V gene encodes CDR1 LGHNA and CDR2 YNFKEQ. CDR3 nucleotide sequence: TGTGCCAGCAGCCAGGCGGAGGGACAGCCCGCATATGGCTACACCTTC. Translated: CASSQAEGQPAYGYTF.

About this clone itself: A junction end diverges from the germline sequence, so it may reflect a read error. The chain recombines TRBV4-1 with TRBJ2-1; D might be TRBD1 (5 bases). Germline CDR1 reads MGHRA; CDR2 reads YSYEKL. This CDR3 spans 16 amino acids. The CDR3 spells CASTTTGIGSYSEQFF. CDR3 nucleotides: TGCGCCAGCACGACCACAGGAATCGGCTCCTACAGTGAGCAGTTCTTC.

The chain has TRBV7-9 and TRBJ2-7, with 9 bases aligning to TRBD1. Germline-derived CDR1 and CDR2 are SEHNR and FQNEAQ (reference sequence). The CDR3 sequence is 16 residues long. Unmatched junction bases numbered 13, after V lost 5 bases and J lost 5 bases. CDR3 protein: CASSTQTGTGFDEQYF. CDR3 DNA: TGTGCCAGCAGCACCCAAACCGGGACAGGGTTCGACGAGCAGTACTTC. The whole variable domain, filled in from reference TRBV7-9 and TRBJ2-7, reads DTGVSQNPRHKITKRGQNVTFRCDPISEHNRLYWYRQTLGQGPEFLTYFQNEAQLEKSRLLSDRFSAERPKGSFSTLEIQRTEQGDSAMYLCASSTQTGTGFDEQYFGPGTRLTVT.

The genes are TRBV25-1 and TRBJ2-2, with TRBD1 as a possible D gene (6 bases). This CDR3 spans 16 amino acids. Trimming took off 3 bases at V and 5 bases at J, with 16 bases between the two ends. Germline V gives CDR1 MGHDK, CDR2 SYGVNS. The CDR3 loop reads CASSETKTGGTGELFF. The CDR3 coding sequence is TGTGCCAGCAGTGAGACGAAGACAGGCGGGACCGGGGAGCTGTTTTTT.